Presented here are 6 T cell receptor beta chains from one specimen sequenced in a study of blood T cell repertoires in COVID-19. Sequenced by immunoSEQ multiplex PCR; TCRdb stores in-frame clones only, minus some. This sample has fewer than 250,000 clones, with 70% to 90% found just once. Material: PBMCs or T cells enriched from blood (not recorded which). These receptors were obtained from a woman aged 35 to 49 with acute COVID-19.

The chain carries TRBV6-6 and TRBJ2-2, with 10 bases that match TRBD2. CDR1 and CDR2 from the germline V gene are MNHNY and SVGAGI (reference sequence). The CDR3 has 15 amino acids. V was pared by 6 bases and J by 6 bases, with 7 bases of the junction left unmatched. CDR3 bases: TGTGCCAGCAGCCCAGCGGGAGGGTCTGCCGGGGAGCTGTTTTTT. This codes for CASSPAGGSAGELFF.

CDR3 sequence reads: CASGSRIPPGGSLTDTQYF. CDR3 in DNA: TGTGCTAGTGGTTCCCGGATTCCCCCTGGGGGGAGCCTAACAGATACGCAGTATTTT. The chain has TRBV12-5 and TRBJ2-3; a possible D gene is TRBD2 (6 bases). CDR1 and CDR2 from the germline V gene are LGHNT and FRNRAP. Deletions cut 4 bases from V and 3 bases from J, with 26 bases between. CDR3 length: 19 residues.

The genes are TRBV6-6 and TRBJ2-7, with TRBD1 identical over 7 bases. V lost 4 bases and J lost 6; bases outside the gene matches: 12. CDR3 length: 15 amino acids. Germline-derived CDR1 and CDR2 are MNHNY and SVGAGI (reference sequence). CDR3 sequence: CASSSPGTEGAEQYF. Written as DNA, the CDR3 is TGTGCCAGCAGTTCGCCCGGGACAGAGGGAGCCGAGCAGTACTTC.

The CDR3 DNA reads TGTGCCAGCAGCGAGCAGGGACAGGTCAATCAGCCCCAGCATTTT. This sequence encodes CASSEQGQVNQPQHF. The J gene is TRBJ1-5, the V gene TRBV7-8, with 8 positions matching TRBD1. The germline V gene encodes CDR1 SGHVS and CDR2 FQNEAQ. J was trimmed by 3 bases and V by 5 bases; bases with no gene match: 6. The CDR3 has 15 residues.

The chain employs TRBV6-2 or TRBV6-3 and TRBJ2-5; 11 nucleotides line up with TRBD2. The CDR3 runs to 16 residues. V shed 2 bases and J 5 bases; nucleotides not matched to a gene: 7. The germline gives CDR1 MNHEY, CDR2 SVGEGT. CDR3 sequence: CASSYRLAGPQETQYF. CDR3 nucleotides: TGTGCCAGCAGTTACCGACTAGCGGGACCCCAGGAGACCCAGTACTTC.

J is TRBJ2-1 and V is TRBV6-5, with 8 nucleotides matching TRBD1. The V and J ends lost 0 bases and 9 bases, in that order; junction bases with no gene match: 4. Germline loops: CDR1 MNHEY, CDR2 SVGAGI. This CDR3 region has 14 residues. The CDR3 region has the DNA TGTGCCAGCAGTTACTCACAGGGGGTTGTTGAGCAGTTCTTC. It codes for CASSYSQGVVEQFF.